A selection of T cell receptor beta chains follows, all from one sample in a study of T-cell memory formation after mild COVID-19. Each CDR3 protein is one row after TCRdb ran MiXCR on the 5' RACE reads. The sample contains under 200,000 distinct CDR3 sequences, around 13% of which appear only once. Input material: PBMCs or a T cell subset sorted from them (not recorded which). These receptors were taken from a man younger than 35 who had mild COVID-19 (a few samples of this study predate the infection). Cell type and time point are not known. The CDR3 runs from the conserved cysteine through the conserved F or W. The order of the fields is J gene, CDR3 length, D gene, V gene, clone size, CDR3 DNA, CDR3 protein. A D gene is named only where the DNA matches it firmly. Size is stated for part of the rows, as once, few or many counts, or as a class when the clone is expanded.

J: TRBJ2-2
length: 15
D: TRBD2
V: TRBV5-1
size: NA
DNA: TGCGCCAGCAGCCGGGGGGGAAGAAACACCGGGGAGCTGTTTTTT
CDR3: CASSRGGRNTGELFF

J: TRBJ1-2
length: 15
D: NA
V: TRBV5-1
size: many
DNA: TGCGCCAGCAGCGAGGGACACGGGGAGGATTATGGCTACACCTTC
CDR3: CASSEGHGEDYGYTF

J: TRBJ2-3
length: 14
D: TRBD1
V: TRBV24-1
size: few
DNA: TGTGCCACCAACCCGGGACAGGGGACAGATACGCAGTATTTT
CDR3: CATNPGQGTDTQYF

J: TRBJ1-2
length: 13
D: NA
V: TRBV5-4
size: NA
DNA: TGTGCCAGCAGCTTGGCCCAAGGAAAAGGCTACACCTTC
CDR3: CASSLAQGKGYTF

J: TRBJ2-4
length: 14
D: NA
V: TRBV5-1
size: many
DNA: TGCGCCAGCGGCCAGGGACTCAGAAAAAACATTCAGTACTTC
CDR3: CASGQGLRKNIQYF

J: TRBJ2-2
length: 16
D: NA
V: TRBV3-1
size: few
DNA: TGTGCCAGCAGCCAATCCGGGGCTCATAACACCGGGGAGCTGTTTTTT
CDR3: CASSQSGAHNTGELFF

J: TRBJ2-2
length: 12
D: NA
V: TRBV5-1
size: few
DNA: TGCGCCAGCAGCTCCCAGGGTGAGGAGCTGTTTTTT
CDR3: CASSSQGEELFF

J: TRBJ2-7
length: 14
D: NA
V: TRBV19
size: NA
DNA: TGTGCCAGTAGCTCCCTGGGGGGCATCAACGAGCAGTACTTC
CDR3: CASSSLGGINEQYF

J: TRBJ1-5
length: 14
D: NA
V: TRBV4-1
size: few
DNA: TGCGCCAGCAGAAAGGGCCCCGACGCTCAGCCCCAGCATTTT
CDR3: CASRKGPDAQPQHF

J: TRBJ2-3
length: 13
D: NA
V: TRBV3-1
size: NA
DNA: TGTGCCAGCAGCCACCCCCCCCGGGTTACGCAGTATTTT
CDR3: CASSHPPRVTQYF

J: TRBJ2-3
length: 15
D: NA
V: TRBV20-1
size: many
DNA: TGCAGTGCTAGAGATGGGCCCAGGGGGGCAGATACGCAGTATTTT
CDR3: CSARDGPRGADTQYF

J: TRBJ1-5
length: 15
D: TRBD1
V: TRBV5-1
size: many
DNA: TGCGCCAGCAGCCCCGGGACAGGAGCTAATCAGCCCCAGCATTTT
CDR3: CASSPGTGANQPQHF

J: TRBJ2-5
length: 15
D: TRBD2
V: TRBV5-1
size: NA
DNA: TGCGCCAGCAGCAGATTAGCGGGGGGGCCGGAGACCCAGTACTTC
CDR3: CASSRLAGGPETQYF

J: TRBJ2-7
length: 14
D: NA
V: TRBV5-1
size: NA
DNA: TGCGCCAGCAGCGTACGGGACCGCGACCACGAGCAGTACTTC
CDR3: CASSVRDRDHEQYF

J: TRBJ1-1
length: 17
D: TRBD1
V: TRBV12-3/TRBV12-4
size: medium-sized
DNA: TGTGCCAGCCGAACCTACGACATTACAGGGGCAAAATATGGAGCTTTCTTT
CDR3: CASRTYDITGAKYGAFF

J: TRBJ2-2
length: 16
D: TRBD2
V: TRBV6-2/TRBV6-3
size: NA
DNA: TGTGCCAGCAGTTACTTCACTAGCGGGGACTACGGGGAGCTGTTTTTT
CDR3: CASSYFTSGDYGELFF

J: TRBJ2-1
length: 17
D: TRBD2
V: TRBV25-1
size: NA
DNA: TGTGCCAGCAGAGAAAACTCTAGCGGGGGGGCCAAGCCCGAGCAGTTCTTC
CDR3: CASRENSSGGAKPEQFF

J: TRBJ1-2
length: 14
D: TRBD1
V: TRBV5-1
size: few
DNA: TGCGCCAGCAGCCCGGAGGGACAGGGAAGCGGCTACACCTTC
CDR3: CASSPEGQGSGYTF

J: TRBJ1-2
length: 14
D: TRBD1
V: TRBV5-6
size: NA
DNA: TGTGCCAGCAGCCGGGACAGGTCTAACTATGGCTACACCTTC
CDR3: CASSRDRSNYGYTF

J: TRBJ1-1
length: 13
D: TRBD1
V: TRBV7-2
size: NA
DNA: TGTGCCAGCAGCTTAGAGAGGACAGGGAGGGCTTTCTTT
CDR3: CASSLERTGRAFF

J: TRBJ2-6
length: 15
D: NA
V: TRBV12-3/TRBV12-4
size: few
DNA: TGTGCCAGCAGCCTGGGGTATTCTGGGGCCAACGTCCTGACTTTC
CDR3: CASSLGYSGANVLTF

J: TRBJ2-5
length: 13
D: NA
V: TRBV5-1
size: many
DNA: TGCGCCAGCTCTACAGGTGGACAAGAGACCCAGTACTTC
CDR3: CASSTGGQETQYF

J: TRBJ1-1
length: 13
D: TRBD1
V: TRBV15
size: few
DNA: TGTGCCACCAACAGGGGGAAGGACACTGAAGCTTTCTTT
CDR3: CATNRGKDTEAFF

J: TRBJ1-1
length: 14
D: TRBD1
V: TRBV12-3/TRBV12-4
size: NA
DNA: TGTGCCAGCAGGGGACAGGCCAGACACACTGAAGCTTTCTTT
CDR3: CASRGQARHTEAFF

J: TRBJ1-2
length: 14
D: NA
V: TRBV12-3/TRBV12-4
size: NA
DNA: TGTGCCAGCAGTTTAGGCGGACCCTCTTATGGCTACACCTTC
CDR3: CASSLGGPSYGYTF

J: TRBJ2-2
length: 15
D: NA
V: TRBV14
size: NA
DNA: TGTGCCAGCAGCCCCTTCGGGGGGAACACCGGGGAGCTGTTTTTT
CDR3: CASSPFGGNTGELFF

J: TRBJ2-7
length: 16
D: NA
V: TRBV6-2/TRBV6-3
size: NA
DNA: TGTGCCAGCAGTTCCCACCTTCGGGGCGGTTTCGACGAGCAGTACTTC
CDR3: CASSSHLRGGFDEQYF

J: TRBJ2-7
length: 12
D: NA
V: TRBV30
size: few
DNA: TGTGCCTGGAAACCCGGGTCCTACGAGCAGTACTTC
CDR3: CAWKPGSYEQYF

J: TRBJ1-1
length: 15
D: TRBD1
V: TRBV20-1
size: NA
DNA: TGCAGTGCTCCCAACCCGGGACAGGGAAGAACTGAAGCTTTCTTT
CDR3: CSAPNPGQGRTEAFF

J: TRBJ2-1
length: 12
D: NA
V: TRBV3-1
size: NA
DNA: TGTGCCAGCAGCCTACCCCGGGGTGAGCAGTTCTTC
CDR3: CASSLPRGEQFF

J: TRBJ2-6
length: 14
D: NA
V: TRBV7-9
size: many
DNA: TGTGCCAGCAGATCCCGCACTGGGGCCAACGTCCTGACTTTC
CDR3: CASRSRTGANVLTF

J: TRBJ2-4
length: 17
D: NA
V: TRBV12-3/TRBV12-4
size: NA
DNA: TGTGCCAGCAGGCCCCCTACTAGCCTAAGGGCCAAAAACATTCAGTACTTC
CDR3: CASRPPTSLRAKNIQYF

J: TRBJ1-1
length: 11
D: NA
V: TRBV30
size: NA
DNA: TGTGCCTGGAGTTATCGCACTGAAGCTTTCTTT
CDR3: CAWSYRTEAFF

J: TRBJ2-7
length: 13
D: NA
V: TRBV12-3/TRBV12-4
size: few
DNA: TGTGCCAGCAGTTTAGAGGGTGACCTGCCAATCTCCTTC
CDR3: CASSLEGDLPISF

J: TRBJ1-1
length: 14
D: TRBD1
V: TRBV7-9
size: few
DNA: TGTGCCAGCAGCTTGACAGGGGCGGGGGCTGAAGCTTTCTTT
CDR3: CASSLTGAGAEAFF

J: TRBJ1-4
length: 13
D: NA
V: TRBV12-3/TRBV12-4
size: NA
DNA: TGTGCCAGCAGTTTGGGCATTCATGAAAAACTGTTTTTT
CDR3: CASSLGIHEKLFF

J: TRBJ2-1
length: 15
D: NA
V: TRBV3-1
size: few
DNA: TGTGCCAGCAGCCAAGGGCAGGGGCGCTGGGGTGAGCAGTTCTTC
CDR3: CASSQGQGRWGEQFF

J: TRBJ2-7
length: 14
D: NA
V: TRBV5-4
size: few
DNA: TGTGCCAGCAGCTTGGACAGCCGTCTCCGCGAGCAGTACTTC
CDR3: CASSLDSRLREQYF

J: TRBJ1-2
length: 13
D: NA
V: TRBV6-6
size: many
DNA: TGTGCCAGCAGAACAGACGGCCTCTATGGCTACACCTTC
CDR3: CASRTDGLYGYTF

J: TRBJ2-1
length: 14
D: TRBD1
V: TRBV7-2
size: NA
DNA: TGTGCCAGCAGTTACACAGGGGGCGAGAATGAGCAGTTCTTC
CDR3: CASSYTGGENEQFF

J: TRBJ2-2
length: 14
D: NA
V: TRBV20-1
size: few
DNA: TGCAGTGCCAAAAACCCCCTAAACACCGGGGAGCTGTTTTTT
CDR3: CSAKNPLNTGELFF

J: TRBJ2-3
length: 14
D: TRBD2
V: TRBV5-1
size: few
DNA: TGCGCCAGCAGCGCCGGACTAGCGGCAGATACGCAGTATTTT
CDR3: CASSAGLAADTQYF